What follows is one TCR beta chain and its context. Its target is unknown. The trim removed 6 bases at V and 4 bases at J, leaving 5 bases unmatched. There are 13 residues in the CDR3. Per the germline V gene, CDR1 is MNHEY and CDR2 is SMNVEV (reference sequence). This record belongs to a study of OX40 agonist ivuxolimab in advanced cancers. Study-wide background: An anti-OX40 (CD134) antibody with agonistic activity, ivuxolimab, was administered to patients. Study-level findings and limits: Researchers did not establish what antigens the expanded peripheral T cells target.

TCRdb's copy holds only in-frame clones and misses some; the assay was immunoSEQ multiplex PCR. This sample has approximately 82,000 clones, with about 86% found just once. V gene TRBV27 combines with J gene TRBJ1-2; TRBD1 agrees at 7 bases. The origin of this receptor is an adult with an advanced solid tumor such as melanoma, head and neck, liver or kidney cancer. Specimen: CD4+ or CD8+ T cells sorted from blood, collected in a trial of the OX40 agonist ivuxolimab. CDR3 protein: CASSTPGGYGYTF. The CDR3 coding sequence is TGTGCCAGCAGCACCCCAGGGGGCTATGGCTACACCTTC.